These 15 T cell receptor beta chains came from one sample sequenced in a study of cytomegalovirus exposure and HLA in healthy donors. Profiling relied on immunoSEQ multiplex PCR, and the TCRdb table lists in-frame clones only, not all of them. The sample records 220,000 or so clones, over 80% being singletons. Specimen: PBMCs. These receptors all come from a woman younger than 45 in good health and CMV-seropositive.

The rearrangement joins TRBV2 to TRBJ1-3, with unresolved D. CDR3 size: 13 residues. Trimming removed 5 bases at V and 0 bases at J, with 5 bases between. The germline V gene encodes CDR1 SNHLY and CDR2 FYNNEI. The CDR3 sequence: CASSKDSGNTIYF. The CDR3 DNA sequence: TGTGCCAGCAGTAAGGACTCTGGAAACACCATATATTTT.

This rearrangement joins TRBV27 to TRBJ1-2, with 7 bases fitting TRBD1. The ends lost 5 bases at V and 3 bases at J; junction bases unmatched: 3. The CDR3 is 13 residues long. Germline loops: CDR1 MNHEY, CDR2 SMNVEV (reference sequence). The CDR3 nucleotides read TGTGCCAGCAGTCCCGGGACAGACTATGGCTACACCTTC. Translation gives CASSPGTDYGYTF.

This rearrangement joins TRBV6-5 to TRBJ2-1, with 7 bases that match TRBD2. With 5 bases clipped from V and 2 bases from J, the junction kept 3 bases outside the gene matches. The V gene's germline CDR1 is MNHEY and CDR2 SVGAGI. The CDR3 covers 14 residues. The CDR3 spells CASSRGSTYNEQFF. CDR3 sequence (DNA): TGTGCCAGCAGTCGCGGGAGCACCTACAATGAGCAGTTCTTC.

The chain recombines TRBV5-6 with TRBJ1-4, with 10 nucleotides matching TRBD1. The V segment lost 2 bases and the J segment 5 bases; nucleotides outside the gene matches: 6. Per the germline V gene, CDR1 is SGHDT and CDR2 is YYEEEE. The CDR3 length is 16 residues. CDR3 in amino acids: CASSFRDRGWNEKLFF. The CDR3 DNA reads as TGTGCCAGCAGCTTCCGGGACAGGGGTTGGAATGAAAAACTGTTTTTT. The full variable domain, its missing parts supplied by reference TRBV5-6 and TRBJ1-4, is DAGVTQSPTHLIKTRGQQVTLRCSPKSGHDTVSWYQQALGQGPQFIFQYYEEEERQRGNFPDRFSGHQFPNYSSELNVNALLLGDSALYLCASSFRDRGWNEKLFFGSGTQLSVL.

The V call is TRBV9, the J call TRBJ1-3; D not resolved. CDR1 SGDLS and CDR2 YYNGEE come from the germline V gene. The CDR3 is 14 residues long. Trimming removed 0 bases from V and 0 bases from J, with 4 bases in between. CDR3 protein: CASSVDSSGNTIYF. The CDR3 DNA follows: TGTGCCAGCAGCGTAGACAGCTCTGGAAACACCATATATTTT.

A remark on this clone: The identical CDR3 is also encoded by other nucleotide sequences in the sample. The gene calls are TRBV5-1 and TRBJ2-3, with a possible D match to TRBD2 (6 bases). Per germline, CDR1 SGHRS and CDR2 YFSETQ. Trimming cost V 0 bases and J 2 bases, with 10 bases left between them. This CDR3 region has 15 residues. In nucleotides, the CDR3 is TGCGCCAGCAGCTTGGGATTAGCGGACACAGATACGCAGTATTTT. Protein sequence: CASSLGLADTDTQYF.

In this sample, this clone turned up once. The gene calls are TRBV12-5 and TRBJ1-2; a possible D gene is TRBD1 (5 bases). Trimming stripped 5 bases from V and 1 base from J, with 11 bases between. Germline CDR1 LGHNT, CDR2 FRNRAP. The CDR3 spans 14 residues. The CDR3 DNA reads as TGTGCTAGTGGTGGGACCACCAGTAACTATGGCTACACCTTC. As protein: CASGGTTSNYGYTF.

The chain uses TRBV28 and TRBJ2-7, with a tentative D call TRBD2 (6 bases). This CDR3 comprises 15 residues. Germline CDR1 MDHEN, CDR2 SYDVKM. Trimming took 4 bases from V and 1 from J, leaving 14 bases between them. CDR3: CASSSYTGVSYEQYF. CDR3 nucleotide sequence: TGTGCCAGCAGTTCCTATACGGGAGTATCCTACGAGCAGTACTTC.

The chain links TRBV27 to TRBJ2-1; 8 positions agree with TRBD1. Per the germline V gene, CDR1 is MNHEY and CDR2 is SMNVEV (reference sequence). The CDR3 runs 15 residues. V was clipped by 5 bases and J by 5 bases; unmatched bases: 8. CDR3 region: CASSPSWTGNNEQFF. The CDR3 bases are TGTGCCAGCAGTCCGTCCTGGACAGGGAACAATGAGCAGTTCTTC.

The V call is TRBV19, the J call TRBJ2-6, with 8 bases lining up with TRBD1. Germline CDR1 is LNHDA and CDR2 is SQIVND (reference sequence). V shed 6 bases and J 4 bases; nucleotides not matched to a gene: 5. CDR3 length: 15 residues. The CDR3 coding sequence is TGTGCCAGTAGCAGACAGGGGACAGGGGCCAACGTCCTGACTTTC. Its protein product is CASSRQGTGANVLTF. The entire variable domain, with the rest obtained from reference TRBV19 and TRBJ2-6, is as follows: DGGITQSPKYLFRKEGQNVTLSCEQNLNHDAMYWYRQDPGQGLRLIYYSQIVNDFQKGDIAEGYSVSREKKESFPLTVTSAQKNPTAFYLCASSRQGTGANVLTFGAGSRLTVL.

This clone has just one count. The chain combines TRBV9 with TRBJ1-1; D perhaps matches TRBD1 (6 bases). The CDR3 runs to 14 residues. Deletions cut 0 bases from V and 5 bases from J, with 11 bases between. The V gene's germline CDR1 is SGDLS and CDR2 YYNGEE. CDR3 residues: CASSVVRGATEAFF. CDR3 nucleotides: TGTGCCAGCAGCGTAGTTCGGGGGGCGACTGAAGCTTTCTTT.

V and J are TRBV4-1 and TRBJ2-6; D gene ambiguous. CDR3 length equals 17 residues. The germline V and J ends were trimmed by 4 bases and 1 base, with 14 bases remaining between them. Germline-derived CDR1 and CDR2 are MGHRA and YSYEKL. In nucleotides, the CDR3 is TGCGCCAGCAGCCGCGGTCAGGACCCTTCTGGGGCCAACGTCCTGACTTTC. This encodes CASSRGQDPSGANVLTF.

The chain has TRBV5-1 and TRBJ2-7; a weak D match, TRBD1 (6 bases). Trimming cost V 0 bases and J 3 bases, with 13 bases left between them. The CDR3 consists of 15 residues. Germline CDR1 and CDR2: SGHRS and YFSETQ. CDR3 DNA: TGCGCCAGCAGCTTGGAGTCCGAAGGGGGCTACGAGCAGTACTTC. Translated, it gives CASSLESEGGYEQYF. Filled out from reference TRBV5-1 and TRBJ2-7, the complete variable domain reads KAGVTQTPRYLIKTRGQQVTLSCSPISGHRSVSWYQQTPGQGLQFLFEYFSETQRNKGNFPGRFSGRQFSNSRSEMNVSTLELGDSALYLCASSLESEGGYEQYFGPGTRLTVT.

The chain couples TRBV13 to TRBJ1-2; D unresolved. The V gene lost 5 bases and the J gene lost 8 bases, with 9 bases spanning the gap. The CDR3 is made up of 11 amino acids. Germline CDR1 and CDR2: PRHDT and FYEKMQ (reference sequence). CDR3 protein: CASSAPWGYTF. In nucleotides, the CDR3 is TGTGCCAGCAGCGCCCCCTGGGGCTACACCTTC. Filled out from reference TRBV13 and TRBJ1-2, the complete variable domain reads AAGVIQSPRHLIKEKRETATLKCYPIPRHDTVYWYQQGPGQDPQFLISFYEKMQSDKGSIPDRFSAQQFSDYHSELNMSSLELGDSALYFCASSAPWGYTFGSGTRLTVV.

J is TRBJ2-5 and V is TRBV11-3; D remains ambiguous. The germline V and J ends were trimmed by 2 bases and 5 bases, with 12 bases remaining between them. The CDR3 length is 14 residues. Germline CDR1 is SGHNT and CDR2 is YENEEA. CDR3 protein: CASSLTQGPETQYF. CDR3 DNA sequence: TGTGCCAGCAGCTTAACTCAAGGACCGGAGACCCAGTACTTC.